Listed below are T cell receptor beta chains from one sample, sequenced in a study of long-term antiretroviral therapy in people with HIV. Clones were read by immunoSEQ multiplex PCR, and TCRdb kept only the in-frame ones, dropping some. The data show under 45,000 clones, with approximately 95% seen just once and around 3.8% held by the top ten. This specimen consisted of unsorted PBMCs, obtained approximately 5.1 years after starting antiretroviral therapy. The receptors come from a woman between 50 and 59 years old with HIV. Each CDR3 is given with its conserved first and last residue.

v_gene,j_gene,CDR3aa
TRBV7-9,TRBJ2-5,CASSIDGGSKETQYF
TRBV5-4,TRBJ1-3,CASSFRGAEGNTIYF
TRBV4-3,TRBJ1-2,CASSPGQGGGYTF
TRBV11-1,TRBJ2-1,CASTLNTLGGADNEQFF
TRBV6-5,TRBJ2-2,CASSSGTGELFF
TRBV9,TRBJ2-1,CASSVEGGSYNEQFF
TRBV4-3,TRBJ2-7,CASSQDRDNSYEQYF
TRBV7-6,TRBJ2-7,CASSPRGGLAGEYEQYF
TRBV6-1,TRBJ1-2,CASSEVTRVQANYGYTF
TRBV9,TRBJ2-7,CASSGHITYEQYF
TRBV7-6,TRBJ2-7,CASSLGPVSYEQYF
TRBV10-3,TRBJ2-3,CAISRGTPSTDTQYF
TRBV21-1,TRBJ2-7,CASSKQVSSTYEQYF
TRBV4-3,TRBJ2-3,CASSQELQLMGEADTQYF
TRBV6-4,TRBJ1-1,CASSDVIRDTEAFF
TRBV7-9,TRBJ2-2,CASSEFSSKTGELFF
TRBV13,TRBJ1-2,CASSSLTAREVAYGYTF
TRBV2,TRBJ1-6,CASSERTGSYNSPLHF
TRBV5-5,TRBJ1-1,CASSRSPSYTEAFF
TRBV7-2,TRBJ1-2,CASSWTSIYGYTF
TRBV25-1,TRBJ2-7,CASSESPPGGRDYEQYF
TRBV5-1,TRBJ2-5,CASSLQRETQYF
TRBV6-6,TRBJ2-7,CASKGGADTYEQYF
TRBV10-3,TRBJ2-1,CAISGTSGGNNEQFF
TRBV6-1,TRBJ1-1,CASTHDRAPEAFF
TRBV7-9,TRBJ1-2,CASSLVGGLSYTF
TRBV6-5,TRBJ1-1,CASSPRDRILSF
TRBV6-5,TRBJ1-1,CASSYGTEAFF
TRBV6-4,TRBJ2-1,CASAPEQAGGGDEQFF
TRBV11-1,TRBJ2-7,CASSSPGLAGGYEQYF
TRBV5-1,TRBJ2-1,CASSFEERAYNEQFF
TRBV27,TRBJ1-2,CASSQAPGTDGYTF
TRBV30,TRBJ1-1,CAWTDGMNTEAFF
TRBV4-1,TRBJ2-3,CASSFQGQETGFTDTQYF
TRBV5-6,TRBJ2-4,CASSLVSGDRAKNIQYF
TRBV5-1,TRBJ2-7,CASSPRSGPLEQYF
TRBV7-2,TRBJ2-2,CASRPRMAAGELFF